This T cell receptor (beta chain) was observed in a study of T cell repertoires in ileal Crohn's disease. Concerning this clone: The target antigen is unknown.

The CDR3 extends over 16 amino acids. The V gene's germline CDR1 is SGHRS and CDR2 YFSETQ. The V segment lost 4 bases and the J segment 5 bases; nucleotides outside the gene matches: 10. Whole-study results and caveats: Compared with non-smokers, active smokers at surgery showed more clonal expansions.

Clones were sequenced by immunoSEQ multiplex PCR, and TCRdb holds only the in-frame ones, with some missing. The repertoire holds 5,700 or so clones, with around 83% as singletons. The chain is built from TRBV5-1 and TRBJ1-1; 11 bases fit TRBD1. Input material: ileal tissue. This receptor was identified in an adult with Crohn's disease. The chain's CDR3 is CASSKRTGGDGTEAFF. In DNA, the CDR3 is TGCGCCAGCAGCAAGCGGACAGGGGGCGATGGTACTGAAGCTTTCTTT.